The sequence of this T cell receptor beta chain was determined in a study of blood T cell repertoires in COVID-19. Study-level information: COVID-19 samples, acute and convalescent, were from the United States, Italy and Spain. The analysed material was cDNA or gDNA that came from T cells, B-cell-depleted T cells, or PBMCs.

Sequenced by immunoSEQ multiplex PCR; TCRdb stores in-frame clones only, minus some. Of around 140,000 clones in the sample, about 89% were seen once. Germline CDR1 MNHEY, CDR2 SMNVEV (reference sequence). The CDR3 sequence is 18 residues long. The junction had 7 bases not matched to a gene; V was cut back by 3 bases and J by 0 bases. The sequencing input was peripheral blood. The chain recombines TRBV27 with TRBJ2-1; 11 bases fit TRBD2. The receptor comes from a man in his 60s with COVID-19, enrolled during active disease. The CDR3 nucleotides are TGTGCCAGCAGTTTCTTGGGTAGCGGGGGGGCCTCCTACAATGAGCAGTTCTTC. Translating gives CASSFLGSGGASYNEQFF.